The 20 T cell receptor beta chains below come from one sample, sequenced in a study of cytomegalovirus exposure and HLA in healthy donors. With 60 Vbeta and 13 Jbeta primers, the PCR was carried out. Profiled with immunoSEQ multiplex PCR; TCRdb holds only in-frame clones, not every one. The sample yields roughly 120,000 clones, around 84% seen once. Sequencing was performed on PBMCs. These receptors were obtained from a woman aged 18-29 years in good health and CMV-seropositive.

The CDR3 protein is CASSYAGFGSPLHF. The CDR3 region has the DNA TGTGCCAGCAGTTACGCAGGGTTTGGGTCACCCCTCCACTTT. J is TRBJ1-6 and V is TRBV6-5; D is perhaps TRBD1 (5 bases). Germline loops: CDR1 MNHEY, CDR2 SVGAGI. The CDR3 is 14 residues long. V was cut by 2 bases and J by 10 bases, with 12 bases left in between.

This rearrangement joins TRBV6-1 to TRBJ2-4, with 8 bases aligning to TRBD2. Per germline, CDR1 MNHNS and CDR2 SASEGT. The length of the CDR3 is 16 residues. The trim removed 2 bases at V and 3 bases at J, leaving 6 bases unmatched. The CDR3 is CASSETPAGVKNIQYF. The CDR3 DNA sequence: TGTGCCAGCAGTGAAACCCCAGCGGGGGTCAAAAACATTCAGTACTTC.

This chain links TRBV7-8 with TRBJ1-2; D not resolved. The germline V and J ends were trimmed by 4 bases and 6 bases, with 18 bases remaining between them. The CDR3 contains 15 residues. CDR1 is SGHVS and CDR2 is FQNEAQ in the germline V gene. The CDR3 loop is CASSSNAGKVDGYTF. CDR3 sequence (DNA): TGTGCCAGCAGCTCCAATGCGGGGAAAGTAGATGGCTACACCTTC.

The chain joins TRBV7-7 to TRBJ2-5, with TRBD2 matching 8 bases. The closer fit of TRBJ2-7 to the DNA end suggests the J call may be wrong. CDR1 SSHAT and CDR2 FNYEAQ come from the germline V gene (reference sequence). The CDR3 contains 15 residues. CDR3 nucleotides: TGTGCCAGCAGCTTATACGGGGGGGACTCCTACGAGCAGTACTTC. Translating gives CASSLYGGDSYEQYF.

CDR3 in amino acids: CASRKAGTGSTYEQYF. CDR3 DNA: TGTGCCAGCAGAAAGGCCGGGACAGGGAGCACCTACGAGCAGTACTTC. V usage is TRBV5-6 and J usage is TRBJ2-7, with 9 bases matching TRBD1. V trimming: 5 bases; J trimming: 2 bases; junction bases outside the gene matches: 11. The CDR3 has 16 amino acids. Germline loops: CDR1 SGHDT, CDR2 YYEEEE.

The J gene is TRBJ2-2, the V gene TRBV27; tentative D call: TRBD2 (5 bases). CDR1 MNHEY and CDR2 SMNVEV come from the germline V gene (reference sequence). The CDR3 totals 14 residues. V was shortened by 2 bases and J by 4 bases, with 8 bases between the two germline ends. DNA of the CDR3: TGTGCCAGCAGTTTAGGCGGGTTCACCGGGGAGCTGTTTTTT. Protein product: CASSLGGFTGELFF.

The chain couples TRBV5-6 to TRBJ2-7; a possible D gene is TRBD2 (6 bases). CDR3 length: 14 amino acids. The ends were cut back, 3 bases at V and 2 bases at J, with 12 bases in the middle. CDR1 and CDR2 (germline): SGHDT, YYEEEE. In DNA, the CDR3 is TGTGCCAGCAGCTCCGGAGGGCTAACCTACGAGCAGTACTTC. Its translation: CASSSGGLTYEQYF.

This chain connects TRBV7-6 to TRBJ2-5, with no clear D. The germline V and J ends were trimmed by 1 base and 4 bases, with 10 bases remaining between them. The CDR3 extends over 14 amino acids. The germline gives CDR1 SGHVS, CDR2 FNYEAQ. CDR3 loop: CASSLVGGPETQYF. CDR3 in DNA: TGTGCCAGCAGCTTAGTCGGCGGCCCAGAGACCCAGTACTTC.

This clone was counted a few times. This CDR3 is CASSDWTRPNTEAFF. CDR3 bases: TGTGCCAGCAGTGACTGGACACGGCCGAACACTGAAGCTTTCTTT. The chain uses TRBV6-4 and TRBJ1-1, with a weak D call TRBD1 (5 bases). The ends were cut back, 1 base at V and 1 base at J, with 10 bases in the middle. The CDR3 spans 15 residues. The germline gives CDR1 MRHNA, CDR2 SNTAGT.

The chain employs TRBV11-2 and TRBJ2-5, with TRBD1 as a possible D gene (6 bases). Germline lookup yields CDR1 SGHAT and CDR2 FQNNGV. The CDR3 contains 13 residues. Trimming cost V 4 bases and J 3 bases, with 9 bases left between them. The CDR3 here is CASSWGPEETQYF. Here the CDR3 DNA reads TGTGCCAGCAGCTGGGGGCCTGAAGAGACCCAGTACTTC. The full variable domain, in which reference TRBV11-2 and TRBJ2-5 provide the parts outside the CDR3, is EAGVAQSPRYKIIEKRQSVAFWCNPISGHATLYWYQQILGQGPKLLIQFQNNGVVDDSQLPKDRFSAERLKGVDSTLKIQPAKLEDSAVYLCASSWGPEETQYFGPGTRLLVL.

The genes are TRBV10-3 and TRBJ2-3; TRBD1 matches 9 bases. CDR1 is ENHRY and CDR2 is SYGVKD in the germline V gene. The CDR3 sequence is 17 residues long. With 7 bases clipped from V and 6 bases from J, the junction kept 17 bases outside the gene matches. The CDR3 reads CAITSGQGISRLDTQYF. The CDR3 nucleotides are TGTGCCATCACCTCGGGACAGGGTATTTCCAGGTTGGATACGCAGTATTTT.

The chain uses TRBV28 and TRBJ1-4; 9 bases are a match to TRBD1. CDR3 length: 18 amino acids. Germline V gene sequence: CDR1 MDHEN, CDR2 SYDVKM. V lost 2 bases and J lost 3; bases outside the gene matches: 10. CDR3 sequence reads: CASSLMGQGSFANEKLFF. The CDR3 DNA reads TGTGCCAGCAGTTTAATGGGACAGGGCTCATTCGCTAATGAAAAACTGTTTTTT. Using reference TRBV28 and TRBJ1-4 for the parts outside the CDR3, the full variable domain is DVKVTQSSRYLVKRTGEKVFLECVQDMDHENMFWYRQDPGLGLRLIYFSYDVKMKEKGDIPEGYSVSREKKERFSLILESASTNQTSMYLCASSLMGQGSFANEKLFFGSGTQLSVL.

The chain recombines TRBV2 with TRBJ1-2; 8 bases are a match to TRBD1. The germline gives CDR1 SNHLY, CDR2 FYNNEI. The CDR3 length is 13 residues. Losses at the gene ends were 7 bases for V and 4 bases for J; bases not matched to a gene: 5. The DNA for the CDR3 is TGTGCCAGCATTTCTGGGACAGGCTATGGCTACACCTTC. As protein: CASISGTGYGYTF.

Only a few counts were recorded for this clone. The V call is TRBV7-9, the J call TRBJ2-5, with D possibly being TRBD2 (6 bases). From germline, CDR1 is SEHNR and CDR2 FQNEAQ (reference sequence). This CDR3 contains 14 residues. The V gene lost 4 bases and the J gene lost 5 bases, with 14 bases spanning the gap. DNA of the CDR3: TGTGCCAGCAGCTCAGTGGGAGGAGGGGAGACCCAGTACTTC. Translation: CASSSVGGGETQYF.

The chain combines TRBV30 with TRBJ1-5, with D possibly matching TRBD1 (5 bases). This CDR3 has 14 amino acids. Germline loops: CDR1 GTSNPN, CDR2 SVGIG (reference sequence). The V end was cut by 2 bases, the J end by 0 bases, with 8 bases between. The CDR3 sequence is CAWSRGLSNQPQHF. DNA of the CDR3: TGTGCCTGGAGTAGGGGACTTAGCAATCAGCCCCAGCATTTT.

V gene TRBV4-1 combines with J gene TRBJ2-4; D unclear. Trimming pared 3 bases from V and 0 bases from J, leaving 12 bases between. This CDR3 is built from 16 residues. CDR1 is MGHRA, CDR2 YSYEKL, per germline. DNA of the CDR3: TGCGCCAGCAGCCAGGAGCCAGCCATAGCCAAAAACATTCAGTACTTC. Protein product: CASSQEPAIAKNIQYF.

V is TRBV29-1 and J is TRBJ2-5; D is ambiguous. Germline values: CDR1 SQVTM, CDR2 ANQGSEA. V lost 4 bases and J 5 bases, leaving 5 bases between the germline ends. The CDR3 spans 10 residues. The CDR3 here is CSVAEETQYF. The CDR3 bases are TGCAGCGTTGCCGAGGAGACCCAGTACTTC.

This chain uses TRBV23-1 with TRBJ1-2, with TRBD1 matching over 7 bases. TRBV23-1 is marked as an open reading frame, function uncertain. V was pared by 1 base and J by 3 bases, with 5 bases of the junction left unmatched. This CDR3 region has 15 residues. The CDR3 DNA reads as TGCGCCAGCAGTCAATTGCACAGGGGACACTATGGCTACACCTTC. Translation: CASSQLHRGHYGYTF.

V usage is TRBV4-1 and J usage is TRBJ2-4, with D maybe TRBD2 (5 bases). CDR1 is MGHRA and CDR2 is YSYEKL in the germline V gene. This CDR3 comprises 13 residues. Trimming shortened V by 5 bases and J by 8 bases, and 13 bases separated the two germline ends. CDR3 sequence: CASSLEERDIQYF. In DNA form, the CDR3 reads TGCGCCAGCAGCTTAGAGGAGAGGGACATTCAGTACTTC.

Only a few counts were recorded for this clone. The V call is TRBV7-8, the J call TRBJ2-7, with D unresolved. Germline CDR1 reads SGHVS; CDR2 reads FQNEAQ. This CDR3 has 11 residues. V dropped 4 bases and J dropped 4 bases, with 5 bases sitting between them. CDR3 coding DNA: TGTGCCAGCAGCTCCCAATACGAGCAGTACTTC. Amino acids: CASSSQYEQYF.